A selection of T cell receptor beta chains follows, all from one sample in a study of T cell changes during pregnancy in multiple sclerosis. The method was immunoSEQ multiplex PCR; TCRdb's version includes in-frame clones alone and lacks a portion of them. Of some 64,000 clones listed, around 93% were seen once; the top ten hold around 2.3%. The material was peripheral blood, obtained in the first trimester of pregnancy. All receptors come from a female donor with multiple sclerosis, enrolled in a pregnancy study. Each CDR3 is given with its conserved first and last residue. The order of the fields is D gene, J gene, V gene, CDR3 DNA, CDR3 protein. The D gene is left open where the match is weak.

>NA|TRBJ1-5|TRBV10-3
TGTGCCATCGCAGACCTGGACACCACCCCGCATCAGCCCCAGCATTTT
CAIADLDTTPHQPQHF
>TRBD1|TRBJ1-5|TRBV2
TGTGCCAGCAATCTACAGGGGGGTCAGCCCCAGCATTTT
CASNLQGGQPQHF
>NA|TRBJ1-1|TRBV6-6
TGTGCCAGCAGAAACTCAGGGATCACTGAAGCTTTCTTT
CASRNSGITEAFF
>NA|TRBJ2-1|TRBV9
TGTGCCAGCAGCAACCAAGACATCTCCTACAATGAGCAGTTCTTC
CASSNQDISYNEQFF
>TRBD1|TRBJ2-7|TRBV27
TGTGCCAGCAGTATTAGACAGGGTTCCGGCTACGAGCAGTACTTC
CASSIRQGSGYEQYF
>NA|TRBJ1-4|TRBV5-8
TGTGCCAGCAGCTCAAGACAGGTTAATGAAAAACTGTTTTTT
CASSSRQVNEKLFF
>NA|TRBJ2-7|TRBV13
TGTGCCAGCAGCTTTTCCACTAAAAGCTACGAGCAGTACTTC
CASSFSTKSYEQYF
>TRBD1|TRBJ1-2|TRBV7-9
TGTGCCAGCAGCTTACCGGGACAGGGAAACTATGGCTACACCTTC
CASSLPGQGNYGYTF
>NA|TRBJ1-2|TRBV2
TGTGCCAGCAGCGGCGAGGACACCTCTAACTATGGCTACACCTTC
CASSGEDTSNYGYTF
>TRBD2|TRBJ2-7|TRBV7-2
TGTGCCAGCAGCAAAGGACTAGCGGGGCAAACCTACGAGCAGTACTTC
CASSKGLAGQTYEQYF
>TRBD1|TRBJ1-1|TRBV7-9
TGTGCCAGCAGGGACAGGGGGATCACTGAAGCTTTCTTT
CASRDRGITEAFF